These 25 T cell receptor beta chains originate from one sample sequenced in a study of Graves' ophthalmopathy and Graves' hyperthyroidism. Amplification of TCR beta CDR3 regions used RNA transcripts. First-round RT-PCR relied on HTBI primers, and a second-round multiplex PCR came next. TCRdb independently ran MiXCR on the multiplex PCR reads; one entry per CDR3 protein. The sample lists roughly 420,000 distinct CDR3 sequences; more than 20% were seen once. The sample was peripheral blood. The receptors shown here come from a woman under 30 with stable Graves' hyperthyroidism.

This clonotype occurred many times. V usage is TRBV12-3 or TRBV12-4 and J usage is TRBJ1-5; D might be TRBD1 (5 bases). The V and J ends lost 8 bases and 7 bases respectively, with 18 bases between them. This CDR3 has 14 amino acids. For the CDR3, the DNA is TGTGCCAGCCGTGATTCCCGGACATGGCAGCCCCAGCATTTT. Amino acid sequence: CASRDSRTWQPQHF.

This clonotype appeared many times. This chain connects TRBV29-1 to TRBJ2-7, with D perhaps being TRBD1 or TRBD2 (5 bases each). Deletions cut 6 bases from V and 5 bases from J, with 17 bases between. The CDR3 covers 13 residues. Germline-derived CDR1 and CDR2 are SQVTM and ANQGSEA. This CDR3 reads CSVQQRRGDEQYF. The CDR3 DNA reads TGCAGCGTCCAACAGCGGCGAGGGGACGAGCAGTACTTC.

This clonotype has at least ten counts. V is TRBV20-1 and J is TRBJ1-2; no firm D call. Trimming stripped 6 bases from V and 1 base from J, with 3 bases between. This CDR3 has 10 amino acids. Germline V CDR1 and CDR2: DFQATT, SNEGSKA (reference sequence). The DNA for the CDR3 is TGCAGTGCGGGTAACTATGGCTACACCTTC. This codes for CSAGNYGYTF.

There are many counts of this clonotype. This chain links TRBV4-1 with TRBJ2-5; maybe TRBD2 (6 bases). Germline CDR1 MGHRA, CDR2 YSYEKL. V dropped 0 bases and J dropped 4 bases, with 12 bases sitting between them. The CDR3 is made up of 15 amino acids. This chain's CDR3 is CASSQDPGSGETQYF. The DNA of the CDR3 is TGCGCCAGCAGCCAAGATCCAGGTAGCGGAGAGACCCAGTACTTC.

This clonotype appeared many times. The chain has TRBV11-2 and TRBJ2-7; a weak D match, TRBD1 (7 bases). Trimming cost V 0 bases and J 1 base, with 10 bases left between them. The CDR3 covers 15 residues. CDR1 is SGHAT and CDR2 is FQNNGV in the germline V gene. CDR3 in amino acids: CASSLEAGQSYEQYF. CDR3 coding DNA: TGTGCCAGCAGCTTAGAGGCGGGACAGTCCTACGAGCAGTACTTC.

In this sample, this clonotype turned up many times. The V gene is TRBV12-3 or TRBV12-4, the J gene TRBJ2-2; D possibly corresponds to TRBD1 (6 bases). The ends were cut back, 7 bases at V and 3 bases at J, with 15 bases in the middle. This CDR3 is built from 15 residues. CDR3 nucleotides: TGTGCCAGCAAGAGACAGGTTTTGGACACCGGGGAGCTGTTTTTT. It specifies CASKRQVLDTGELFF.

This clonotype was seen ten or more times. The CDR3 sequence is CASSTTGFPGYTF. The CDR3 coding sequence is TGTGCCAGCAGTACTACAGGGTTCCCTGGCTACACCTTC. V is TRBV25-1 and J is TRBJ1-2; D is perhaps TRBD1 (6 bases). V gave up 5 bases and J gave up 7 bases, with 14 bases separating them. The CDR3 is made up of 13 amino acids. Per germline, CDR1 MGHDK and CDR2 SYGVNS.

The rearrangement uses TRBV7-2 and TRBJ2-5, with D unclear. The CDR3 contains 14 residues. Germline-derived CDR1 and CDR2 are SGHTA and FQGNSA. Trimming left V 5 bases short and J 5 bases short, with 15 bases between. CDR3: CASSDDLLTETQYF. The CDR3 nucleotides are TGTGCCAGCAGCGATGACCTCCTCACGGAGACCCAGTACTTC.

To note about this clonotype: A read error may explain this, as a much larger clone is one base away. This chain connects TRBV27 to TRBJ1-1; possibly TRBD1 for D (5 bases). The germline CDR1 and CDR2 sequences are MNHEY and SMNVEV (reference sequence). The CDR3 contains 15 residues. For the CDR3, the DNA is TGTGCCAGCAGGGGGATGAGGCAGGGAGTCACTGAAGCTCTCTTT. Translated, it gives CASRGMRQGVTEALF.

This clonotype was seen ten or more times. The chain uses TRBV10-3 and TRBJ2-2; TRBD2 agrees at 10 bases. Per the germline V gene, CDR1 is ENHRY and CDR2 is SYGVKD. The CDR3 length is 17 residues. V dropped 7 bases and J dropped 6; count of bases not matched to a gene: 14. The CDR3, as DNA: TGTGCCATCAATGGGGGGCCGACTAGCGGGTTCGCCGGGGAGCTGTTTTTT. It codes for CAINGGPTSGFAGELFF.

The sample holds many counts of this clonotype. The chain employs TRBV12-3 or TRBV12-4 and TRBJ2-7; 7 bases line up with TRBD1. The V and J ends lost 8 bases and 0 bases, in that order; junction bases with no gene match: 4. CDR3 length: 13 residues. DNA of the CDR3: TGTGCCAGCCGGGACAGCTTCTCCTACGAGCAGTACTTC. Protein product: CASRDSFSYEQYF.

This clonotype was counted at least ten times. This sequence joins TRBV28 and TRBJ2-7; tentative D call: TRBD1 (5 bases). The CDR3 has 11 amino acids. Germline CDR1 and CDR2: MDHEN and SYDVKM. V was shortened by 9 bases and J by 3 bases, with 9 bases between the two germline ends. The CDR3 region is CASSGFYEQYF. The CDR3 DNA sequence: TGTGCCAGTTCAGGGTTCTACGAGCAGTACTTC.

This clonotype was observed many times. The V gene is TRBV28, the J gene TRBJ2-5; 7 positions match TRBD2. The J segment lost 2 bases and the V segment lost 4 bases, leaving 4 bases of the junction unmatched. The CDR3 has 14 amino acids. The germline V gene has CDR1 MDHEN and CDR2 SYDVKM. The CDR3 protein is CASSWGGYQETQYF. DNA of the CDR3: TGTGCCAGCAGTTGGGGGGGGTATCAAGAGACCCAGTACTTC.

This clonotype was seen at least ten times. This chain joins TRBV6-4 and TRBJ2-7; 9 bases fit TRBD2. The CDR3 runs 16 residues. V shed 3 bases, J shed 5 bases, and the junction held 11 bases outside the gene matches. CDR1 and CDR2 (germline): MRHNA, SNTAGT. DNA for the CDR3: TGTGCCAGCAGTGATCTAGCGGGGTACGGGGCAAACGAGCAGTACTTC. It codes for CASSDLAGYGANEQYF.

Many counts were recorded for this clonotype. The chain carries TRBV6-1 and TRBJ1-1; TRBD1 is a possible D gene (6 bases). Trimming shortened V by 6 bases and J by 1 base, and 15 bases separated the two germline ends. CDR1 and CDR2 (germline): MNHNS, SASEGT. This CDR3 is built from 15 residues. CDR3: CASSDQGLWNTEAFF. The CDR3 DNA sequence: TGTGCCAGCAGCGATCAGGGGCTATGGAACACTGAAGCTTTCTTT.

Ten or more counts support this clonotype. The rearrangement joins TRBV28 to TRBJ1-5; no reliable D call. Germline CDR1 MDHEN, CDR2 SYDVKM. V lost 1 base and J lost 5, with 12 bases in between. The CDR3 is made up of 15 amino acids. The DNA for the CDR3 is TGTGCCAGCAGTTTATCAGGACTGCTCTATCAGCCCCAGCATTTT. It codes for CASSLSGLLYQPQHF.

This clonotype was detected ten times or more. The chain couples TRBV2 to TRBJ2-5; D not resolved. The CDR3 spans 13 residues. V was trimmed by 3 bases and J by 5 bases, leaving 10 bases between them. The germline gives CDR1 SNHLY, CDR2 FYNNEI. The CDR3 DNA follows: TGTGCCAGCAGTGACGTTCCTTTCGAGACCCAGTACTTC. It specifies CASSDVPFETQYF.

At least ten counts were recorded for this clonotype. The chain couples TRBV7-6 to TRBJ1-6, with D uncertain. The CDR3 has 14 amino acids. Germline V gene sequence: CDR1 SGHVS, CDR2 FNYEAQ. Trimming left V 0 bases short and J 4 bases short, with 4 bases between. The CDR3 DNA reads as TGTGCCAGCAGCTTAGCCGTTTATAATTCACCCCTCCACTTT. Encoded protein: CASSLAVYNSPLHF.

This clonotype came up many times. The chain's CDR3 is CASSPPADYGYTF. The CDR3 DNA reads TGTGCCAGCTCACCACCTGCGGACTATGGCTACACCTTC. The chain combines TRBV18 with TRBJ1-2, with unresolved D. Trimming left V 0 bases short and J 3 bases short, with 5 bases between. Germline CDR1 is KGHSH and CDR2 is LQKENI. The CDR3 has 13 residues.

Ten or more counts support this clonotype. The chain joins TRBV27 to TRBJ2-7, with a weak D call TRBD1 (6 bases). The V end lost 2 bases, the J end lost 4 bases, and 9 bases lay between the germline ends. CDR1 and CDR2 (germline): MNHEY, SMNVEV (reference sequence). The CDR3 loop spans 13 amino acids. CDR3 in amino acids: CASSLGGLYEQYF. The DNA of the CDR3 is TGTGCCAGCAGTTTAGGGGGCCTTTACGAGCAGTACTTC.

This clonotype was found many times. This rearrangement joins TRBV12-3 or TRBV12-4 to TRBJ1-1, with 11 bases matching TRBD1. The CDR3 totals 15 residues. After removal of 6 bases from V and 4 bases from J, the junction contained 7 bases not matched to a gene. The CDR3 nucleotides read TGTGCCAGCAGGCCGGCCGGGACAGGGGGCACTGAAGCTTTCTTT. It codes for CASRPAGTGGTEAFF.

The table lists this clonotype with many counts. V usage is TRBV3-1 and J usage is TRBJ2-7; the match to TRBD1 covers 7 bases. Germline values: CDR1 LGHDT, CDR2 YNNKEL (reference sequence). The CDR3 has 14 amino acids. Unmatched junction bases numbered 9, after V lost 5 bases and J lost 5 bases. The CDR3 here is CASSVTLQGNEQYF. CDR3 nucleotides: TGTGCCAGCAGCGTTACCCTACAGGGGAACGAGCAGTACTTC.

This clonotype was seen ten or more times. The CDR3 DNA reads TGTGCCAGCAGCTTAGGCGCAGGAGGGTGGGAAAACATTCAGTACTTC. It is translated as CASSLGAGGWENIQYF. The gene calls are TRBV7-2 and TRBJ2-4, with a tentative D call TRBD2 (6 bases). The length of the CDR3 is 16 residues. In germline, CDR1 is SGHTA, CDR2 FQGNSA. V lost 1 base and J 5 bases, leaving 15 bases between the germline ends.

J is TRBJ2-7 and V is TRBV10-3; 7 positions match TRBD1. Germline CDR1 ENHRY, CDR2 SYGVKD. This CDR3 comprises 15 residues. V gave up 4 bases and J gave up 3 bases; unmatched junction bases: 9. The CDR3 bases are TGTGCCATCAGTGTCAGGTCTGCAGGGGGCTACGAGCAGTACTTC. Encoded protein: CAISVRSAGGYEQYF.

This clonotype occurred many times. This chain joins TRBV28 and TRBJ2-6; D ambiguous. Germline V CDR1 and CDR2: MDHEN, SYDVKM. The CDR3 has 18 residues. Trimming took 7 bases from V and 0 from J, leaving 19 bases between them. The CDR3 DNA sequence: TGTGCCAGCACCTTCGGCCAAGATCTCCTCTCTGGGGCCAACGTCCTGACTTTC. Translating it yields CASTFGQDLLSGANVLTF.